The 4 T cell receptor beta chains below all came from one sample that was sequenced in a study of cytomegalovirus exposure and HLA in healthy donors. PCR was performed using 60 Vbeta and 13 Jbeta primers. Sequencing used immunoSEQ multiplex PCR; TCRdb keeps in-frame clones, though not all of them. Seen here are tens of thousands of clones, 74% observed once, and the top ten hold 6.2%. Sample: PBMCs. Receptors originate from a woman in her fifties or sixties in good health and CMV-seropositive.

The chain combines TRBV19 with TRBJ1-1; D is unresolved. Germline assignment: CDR1 LNHDA and CDR2 SQIVND (reference sequence). Trimming stripped 5 bases from V and 4 bases from J, with 14 bases between. This CDR3 has 14 residues. The CDR3 spells CASSSGAVGTEAFF. The CDR3 nucleotides read TGTGCCAGTAGTTCAGGTGCAGTGGGCACTGAAGCTTTCTTT.

The rearrangement joins TRBV7-8 to TRBJ2-1; 14 bases are a match to TRBD2. There are 17 residues in the CDR3. Germline V gene sequence: CDR1 SGHVS, CDR2 FQNEAQ. V shed 5 bases and J 3 bases; nucleotides not matched to a gene: 6. CDR3 residues: CASSPTGTSGGYNEQFF. The DNA for the CDR3 is TGTGCCAGCAGCCCGACCGGGACTAGCGGGGGCTACAATGAGCAGTTCTTC.

The chain joins TRBV29-1 to TRBJ2-3; D possibly corresponds to TRBD2 (6 bases). Germline lookup yields CDR1 SQVTM and CDR2 ANQGSEA. The CDR3 has 12 amino acids. V lost 8 bases and J 7 bases, leaving 16 bases between the germline ends. Here the CDR3 DNA reads TGCAGCCAAAAGGGTAGCGGCCATACGCAGTATTTT. It translates to CSQKGSGHTQYF.

Judged by abundance, this clone is medium-sized. The V call is TRBV5-8, the J call TRBJ1-5; no definite D call. This CDR3 is 15 amino acids long. CDR1 is SGHTS, CDR2 YDEGEE, per germline. Trimming stripped 1 base from V and 4 bases from J, with 12 bases between. CDR3 loop: CASSLRPTGNQPQHF. The CDR3 nucleotides read TGTGCCAGCAGCTTGAGGCCTACGGGTAATCAGCCCCAGCATTTT.